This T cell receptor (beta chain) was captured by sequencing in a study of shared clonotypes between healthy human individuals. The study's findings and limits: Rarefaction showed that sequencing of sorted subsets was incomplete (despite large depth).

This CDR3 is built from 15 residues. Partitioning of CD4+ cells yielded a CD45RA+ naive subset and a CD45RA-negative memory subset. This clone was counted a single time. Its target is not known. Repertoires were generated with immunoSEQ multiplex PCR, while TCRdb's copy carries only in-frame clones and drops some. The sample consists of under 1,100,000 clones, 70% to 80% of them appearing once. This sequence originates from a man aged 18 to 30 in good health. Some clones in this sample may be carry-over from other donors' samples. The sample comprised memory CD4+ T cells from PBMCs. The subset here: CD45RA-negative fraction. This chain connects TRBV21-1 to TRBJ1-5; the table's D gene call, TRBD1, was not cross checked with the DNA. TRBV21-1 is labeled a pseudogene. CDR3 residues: CASSKEQVCNQPQHF. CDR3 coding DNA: TGTGCCAGCAGTAAGGAACAGGTTTGCAATCAGCCCCAGCATTTT.